The source of this T cell receptor beta chain is a study of shared clonotypes between healthy human individuals. As for the study in general: For every donor, three CD4 naive, three CD4 memory, two CD8 naive and one CD8 memory plates were used.

Study-wide results and caveats: Blood was the only sampled material, and tissue repertoires likely differ.

Generated by immunoSEQ multiplex PCR, the TCRdb table keeps only in-frame clones and is missing some. The sample lists about 2.4 million clones, 93% seen once, with 0.36% in the top ten. Note on this clone: The antigen is unknown. Germline is not matched at one junction end, which may reflect a read error.

Germline V CDR1 and CDR2: SGHRS, YFSETQ. This CDR3 is 14 amino acids long. Within Nashville, Tennessee resided all donors, each a Caucasian adult. The TCR comes from a man aged 18 to 30 in good health. Some clones in this sample may be carry-over from other donors' samples. Sequencing used naive CD4+ T cells from PBMCs. The subset here: CD45RA+ positively selected. This chain links TRBV5-1 with TRBJ2-1, with D perhaps TRBD1 (6 bases). DNA for the CDR3: TGCGCCAGCAGCTCGAGTCACGGGACCGAAGGGGGTCTCTTC. Amino acid sequence: CASSSSHGTEGGLF.